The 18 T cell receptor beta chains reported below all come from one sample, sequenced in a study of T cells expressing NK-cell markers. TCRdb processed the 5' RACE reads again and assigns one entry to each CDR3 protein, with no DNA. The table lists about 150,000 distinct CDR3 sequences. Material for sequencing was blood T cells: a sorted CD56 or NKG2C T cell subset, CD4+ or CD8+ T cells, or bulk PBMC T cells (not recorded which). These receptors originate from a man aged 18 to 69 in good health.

CDR3 protein: CSVAPRDSSYEQYF. This rearrangement joins TRBV29-1 to TRBJ2-7; the D gene TCRdb calls, TRBD1, cannot be checked with no DNA. CDR1 SQVTM and CDR2 ANQGSEA come from the germline V gene. The CDR3 contains 14 residues.

The CDR3 loop is CASSAIADYNEQFF. The V gene is TRBV6-1, the J gene TRBJ2-1; the D call from TCRdb, TRBD2, cannot be confirmed without DNA. Germline CDR1 reads MNHNS; CDR2 reads SASEGT. The CDR3 runs to 14 residues.

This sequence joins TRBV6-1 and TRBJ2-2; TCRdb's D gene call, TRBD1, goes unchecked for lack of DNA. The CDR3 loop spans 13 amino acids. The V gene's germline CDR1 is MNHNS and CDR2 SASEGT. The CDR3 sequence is CATSGSEVGELFF.

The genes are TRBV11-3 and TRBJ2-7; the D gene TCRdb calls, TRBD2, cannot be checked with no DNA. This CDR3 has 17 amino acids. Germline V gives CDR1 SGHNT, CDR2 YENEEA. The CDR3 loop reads CASSSVETSGGSYEQYF.

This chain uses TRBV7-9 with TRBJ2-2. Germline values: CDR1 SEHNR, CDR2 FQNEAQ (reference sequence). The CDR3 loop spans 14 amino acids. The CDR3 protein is CASSPHLNTGELFF.

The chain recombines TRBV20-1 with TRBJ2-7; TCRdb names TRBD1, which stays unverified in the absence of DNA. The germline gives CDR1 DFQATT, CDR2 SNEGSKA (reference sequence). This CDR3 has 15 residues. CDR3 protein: CSAREAQGDIGEQYF.

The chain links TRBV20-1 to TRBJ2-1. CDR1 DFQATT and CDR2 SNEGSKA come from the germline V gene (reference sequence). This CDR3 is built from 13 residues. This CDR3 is CSARIRTYNEQFF.

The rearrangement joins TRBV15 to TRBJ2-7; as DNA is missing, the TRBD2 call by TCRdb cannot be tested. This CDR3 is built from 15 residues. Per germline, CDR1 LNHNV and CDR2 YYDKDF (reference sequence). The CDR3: CATSAHSQEGYEQYF.

This chain's CDR3 is CASSLLGGRNQPQHF. The rearrangement uses TRBV28 and TRBJ1-5; TCRdb indicates TRBD1, and absent DNA this call remains unverified. The length of the CDR3 is 15 residues. CDR1 and CDR2 (germline): MDHEN, SYDVKM.

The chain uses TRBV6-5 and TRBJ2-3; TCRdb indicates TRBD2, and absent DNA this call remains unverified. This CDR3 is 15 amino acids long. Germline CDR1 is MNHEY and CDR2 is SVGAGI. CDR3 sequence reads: CASSYGGLLTDTQYF.

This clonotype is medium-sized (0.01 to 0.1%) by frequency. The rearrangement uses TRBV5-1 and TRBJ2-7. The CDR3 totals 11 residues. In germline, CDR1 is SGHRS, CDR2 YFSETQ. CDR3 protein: CASSSSYEQYF.

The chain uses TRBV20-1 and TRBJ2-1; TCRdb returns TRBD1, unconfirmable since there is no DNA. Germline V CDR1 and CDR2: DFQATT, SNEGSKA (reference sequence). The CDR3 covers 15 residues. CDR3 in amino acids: CSAPNGDRPDNEQFF.

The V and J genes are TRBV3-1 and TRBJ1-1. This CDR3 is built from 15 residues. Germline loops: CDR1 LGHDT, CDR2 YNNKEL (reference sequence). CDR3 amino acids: CASSPRDYTLTEAFF.

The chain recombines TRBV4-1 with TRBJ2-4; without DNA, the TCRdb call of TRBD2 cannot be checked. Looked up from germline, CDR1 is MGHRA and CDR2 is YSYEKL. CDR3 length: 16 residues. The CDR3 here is CASTDFWTSEGDIQYF.

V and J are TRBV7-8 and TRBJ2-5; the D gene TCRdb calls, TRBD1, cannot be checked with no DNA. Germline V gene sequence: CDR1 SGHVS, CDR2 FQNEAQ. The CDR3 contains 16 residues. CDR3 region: CASSTRDRRVQETQYF.

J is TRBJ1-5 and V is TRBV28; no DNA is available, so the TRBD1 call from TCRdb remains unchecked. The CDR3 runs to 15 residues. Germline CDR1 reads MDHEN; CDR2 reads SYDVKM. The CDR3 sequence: CASSLKGLGSQPQHF.

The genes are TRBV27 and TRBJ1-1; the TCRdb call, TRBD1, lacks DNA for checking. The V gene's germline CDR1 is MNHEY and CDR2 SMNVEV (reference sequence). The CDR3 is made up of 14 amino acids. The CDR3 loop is CASTPGGMNTEAFF.

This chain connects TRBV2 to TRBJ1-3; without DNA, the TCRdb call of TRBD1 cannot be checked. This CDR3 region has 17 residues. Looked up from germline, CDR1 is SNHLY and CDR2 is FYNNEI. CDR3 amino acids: CASRAPGRTFKGNTIYF.